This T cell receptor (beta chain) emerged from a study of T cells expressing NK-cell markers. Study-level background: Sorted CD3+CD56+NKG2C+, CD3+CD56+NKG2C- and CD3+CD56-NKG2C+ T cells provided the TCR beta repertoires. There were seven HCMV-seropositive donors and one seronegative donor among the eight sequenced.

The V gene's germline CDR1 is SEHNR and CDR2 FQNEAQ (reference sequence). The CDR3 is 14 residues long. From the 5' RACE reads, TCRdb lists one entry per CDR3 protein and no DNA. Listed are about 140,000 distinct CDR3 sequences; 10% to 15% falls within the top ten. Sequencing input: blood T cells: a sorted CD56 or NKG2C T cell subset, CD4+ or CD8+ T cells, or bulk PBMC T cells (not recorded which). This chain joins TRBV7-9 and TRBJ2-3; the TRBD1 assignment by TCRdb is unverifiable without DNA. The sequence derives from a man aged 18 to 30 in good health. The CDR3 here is CASSRQEGVDTQYF.